Included here is one TCR beta chain sequence, with context. Study processing details: Estimates of nucleated cell counts were drawn from the amplification of reference gene primers. The method was immunoSEQ multiplex PCR; TCRdb's version includes in-frame clones alone and lacks a portion of them. V and J calls plus clone size are reproduced from that table; the DNA served to infer D and trimming. This sample has fewer than 300,000 clones, with approximately 84% found just once. The CDR3 is 16 amino acids. Unmatched junction bases numbered 10, after V lost 5 bases and J lost 2 bases. Germline V gene sequence: CDR1 ENHRY, CDR2 SYGVKD. This sample was included in a study of blood T cell repertoires in COVID-19. Study-level information: Whether acute or convalescent, the COVID-19 samples came from the United States, Italy and Spain.

The origin of this receptor is a person between 65 and 79 years old with COVID-19, enrolled during active disease. The chain is built from TRBV10-3 and TRBJ1-2; TRBD1 aligns across 8 bases. Specimen: peripheral blood. The CDR3, as DNA: TGTGCCATCAGTCTAGCGGACAGGGCGGGAAACTATGGCTACACCTTC. It encodes CAISLADRAGNYGYTF.